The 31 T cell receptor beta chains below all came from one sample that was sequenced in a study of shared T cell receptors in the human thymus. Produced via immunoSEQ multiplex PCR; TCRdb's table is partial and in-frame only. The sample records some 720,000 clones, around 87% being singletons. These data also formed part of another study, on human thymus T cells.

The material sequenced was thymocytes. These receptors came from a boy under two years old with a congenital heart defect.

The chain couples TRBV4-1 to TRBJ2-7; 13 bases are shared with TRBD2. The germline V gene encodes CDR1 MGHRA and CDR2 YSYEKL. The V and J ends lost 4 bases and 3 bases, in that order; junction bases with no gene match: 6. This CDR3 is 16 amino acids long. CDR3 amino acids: CASSPRTSGSVYEQYF. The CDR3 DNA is TGCGCCAGCAGCCCTCGGACTAGCGGGAGTGTCTACGAGCAGTACTTC.

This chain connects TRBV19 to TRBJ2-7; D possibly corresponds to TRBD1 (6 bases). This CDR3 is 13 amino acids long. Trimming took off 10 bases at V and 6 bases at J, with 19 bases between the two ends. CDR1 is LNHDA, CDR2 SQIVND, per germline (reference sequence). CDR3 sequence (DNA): TGTGCCACTCAGAACACCCGGGACACCGAGCAGTACTTC. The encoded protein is CATQNTRDTEQYF.

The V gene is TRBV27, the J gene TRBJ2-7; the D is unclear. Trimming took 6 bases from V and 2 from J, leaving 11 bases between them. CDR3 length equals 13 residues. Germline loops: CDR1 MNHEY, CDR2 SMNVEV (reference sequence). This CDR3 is CASSGRPTYEQYF. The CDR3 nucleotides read TGTGCCAGCAGCGGCAGGCCGACCTACGAGCAGTACTTC.

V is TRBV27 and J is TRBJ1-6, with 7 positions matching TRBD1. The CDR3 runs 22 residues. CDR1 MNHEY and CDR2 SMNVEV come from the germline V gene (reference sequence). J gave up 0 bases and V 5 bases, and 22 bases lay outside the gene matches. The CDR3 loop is CASSPSLTGAHLISSYNSPLHF. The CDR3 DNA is TGTGCCAGCAGTCCATCCCTCACAGGGGCCCACCTTATTAGCTCCTATAATTCACCCCTCCACTTT.

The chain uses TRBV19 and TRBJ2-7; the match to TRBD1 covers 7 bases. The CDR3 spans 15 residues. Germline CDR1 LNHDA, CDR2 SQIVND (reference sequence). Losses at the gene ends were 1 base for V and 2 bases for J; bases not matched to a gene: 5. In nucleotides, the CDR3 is TGTGCCAGTAGTATAGTCCAGGACAGGACCTACGAGCAGTACTTC. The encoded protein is CASSIVQDRTYEQYF.

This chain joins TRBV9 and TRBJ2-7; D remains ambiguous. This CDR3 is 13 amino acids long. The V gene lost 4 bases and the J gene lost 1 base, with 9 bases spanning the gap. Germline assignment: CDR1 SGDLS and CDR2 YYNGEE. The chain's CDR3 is CASSPERSYEQYF. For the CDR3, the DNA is TGTGCCAGCAGCCCTGAGAGGTCCTACGAGCAGTACTTC.

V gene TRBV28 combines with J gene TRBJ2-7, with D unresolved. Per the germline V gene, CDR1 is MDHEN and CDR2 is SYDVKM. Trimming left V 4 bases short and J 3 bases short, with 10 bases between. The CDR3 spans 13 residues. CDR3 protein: CASSCDSHYEQYF. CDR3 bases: TGTGCCAGCAGTTGTGACTCCCACTACGAGCAGTACTTC. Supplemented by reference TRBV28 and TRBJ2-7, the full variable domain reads DVKVTQSSRYLVKRTGEKVFLECVQDMDHENMFWYRQDPGLGLRLIYFSYDVKMKEKGDIPEGYSVSREKKERFSLILESASTNQTSMYLCASSCDSHYEQYFGPGTRLTVT.

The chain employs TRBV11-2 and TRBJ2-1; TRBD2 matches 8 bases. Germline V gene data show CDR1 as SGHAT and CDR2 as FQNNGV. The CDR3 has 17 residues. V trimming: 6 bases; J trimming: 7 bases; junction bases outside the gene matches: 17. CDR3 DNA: TGTGCCAGCAGGTTTAGGGGGGACGGGAGGGAAGTGAATGAGCAGTTCTTC. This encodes CASRFRGDGREVNEQFF.

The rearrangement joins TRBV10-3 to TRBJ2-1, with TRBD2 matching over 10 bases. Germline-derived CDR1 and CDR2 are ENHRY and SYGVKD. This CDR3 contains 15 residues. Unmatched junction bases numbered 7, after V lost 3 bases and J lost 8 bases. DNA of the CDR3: TGTGCCATCAGTGAAGGGCCTAGCGGGAGCCATGAGCAGTTCTTC. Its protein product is CAISEGPSGSHEQFF.

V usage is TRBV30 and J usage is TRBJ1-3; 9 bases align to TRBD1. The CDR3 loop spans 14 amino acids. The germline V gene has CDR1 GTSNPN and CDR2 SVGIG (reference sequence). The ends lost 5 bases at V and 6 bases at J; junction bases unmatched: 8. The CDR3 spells CAWGGQGPENTIYF. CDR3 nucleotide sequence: TGTGCCTGGGGGGGACAGGGACCGGAAAACACCATATATTTT.

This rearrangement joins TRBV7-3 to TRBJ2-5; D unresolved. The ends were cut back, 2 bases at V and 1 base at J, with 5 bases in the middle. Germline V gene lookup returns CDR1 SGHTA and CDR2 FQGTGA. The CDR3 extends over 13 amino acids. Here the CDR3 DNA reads TGTGCCAGCAGCTTAGGGCCCCAAGAGACCCAGTACTTC. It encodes CASSLGPQETQYF. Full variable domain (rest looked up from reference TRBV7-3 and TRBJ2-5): GAGVSQTPSNKVTEKGKYVELRCDPISGHTALYWYRQSLGQGPEFLIYFQGTGAADDSGLPNDRFFAVRPEGSVSTLKIQRTERGDSAVYLCASSLGPQETQYFGPGTRLLVL.

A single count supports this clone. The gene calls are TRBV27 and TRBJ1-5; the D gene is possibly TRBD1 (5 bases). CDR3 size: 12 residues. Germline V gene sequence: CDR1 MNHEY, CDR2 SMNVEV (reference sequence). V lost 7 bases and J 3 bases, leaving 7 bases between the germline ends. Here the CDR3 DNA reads TGTGCCAGCATCAGGGCCAATCAGCCCCAGCATTTT. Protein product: CASIRANQPQHF.

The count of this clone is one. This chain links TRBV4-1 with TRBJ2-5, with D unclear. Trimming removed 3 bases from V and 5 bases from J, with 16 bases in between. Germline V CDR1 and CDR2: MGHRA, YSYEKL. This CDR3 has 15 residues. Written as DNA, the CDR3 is TGCGCCAGCAGCCATGAAGAATCGGGTTATGAGACCCAGTACTTC. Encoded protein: CASSHEESGYETQYF.

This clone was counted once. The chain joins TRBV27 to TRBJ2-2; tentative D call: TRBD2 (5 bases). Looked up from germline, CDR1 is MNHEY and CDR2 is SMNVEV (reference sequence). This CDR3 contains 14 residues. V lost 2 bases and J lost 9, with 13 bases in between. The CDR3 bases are TGTGCCAGCAGTTTAATAGGGAGCCACCGGGAGCTGTTTTTT. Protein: CASSLIGSHRELFF.

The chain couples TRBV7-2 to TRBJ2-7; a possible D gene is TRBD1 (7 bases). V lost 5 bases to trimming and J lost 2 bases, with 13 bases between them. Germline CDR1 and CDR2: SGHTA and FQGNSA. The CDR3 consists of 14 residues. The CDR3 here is CASSLDREAYEQYF. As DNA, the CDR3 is TGTGCCAGCAGCCTCGACAGGGAGGCCTACGAGCAGTACTTC.

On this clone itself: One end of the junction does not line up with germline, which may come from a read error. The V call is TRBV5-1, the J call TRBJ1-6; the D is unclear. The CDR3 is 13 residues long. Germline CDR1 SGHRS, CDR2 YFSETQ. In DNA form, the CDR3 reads TGCGCCAGCAGCTCGGCAGGAAATTCCCCCCTCCACTTT. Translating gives CASSSAGNSPLHF.

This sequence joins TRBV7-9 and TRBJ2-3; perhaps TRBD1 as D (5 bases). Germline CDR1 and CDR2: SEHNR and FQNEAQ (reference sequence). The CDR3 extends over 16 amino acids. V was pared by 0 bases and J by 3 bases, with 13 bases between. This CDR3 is CASSLAKGIETDTQYF. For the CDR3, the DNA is TGTGCCAGCAGCTTAGCGAAGGGGATCGAGACAGATACGCAGTATTTT.

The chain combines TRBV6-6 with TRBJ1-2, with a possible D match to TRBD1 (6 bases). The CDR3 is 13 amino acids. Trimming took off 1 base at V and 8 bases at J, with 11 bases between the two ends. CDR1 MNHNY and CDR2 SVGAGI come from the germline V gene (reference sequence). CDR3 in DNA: TGTGCCAGCAGTTACTGGGACACGATAGGCTACACCTTC. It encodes CASSYWDTIGYTF.

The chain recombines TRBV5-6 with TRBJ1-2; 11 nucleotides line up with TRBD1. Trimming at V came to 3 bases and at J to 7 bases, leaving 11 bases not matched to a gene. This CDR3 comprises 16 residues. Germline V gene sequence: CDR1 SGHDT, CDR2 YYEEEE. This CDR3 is CASSSSLGQGARGYTF. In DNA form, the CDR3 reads TGTGCCAGCAGCTCTAGCCTCGGACAGGGGGCGCGTGGCTACACCTTC.

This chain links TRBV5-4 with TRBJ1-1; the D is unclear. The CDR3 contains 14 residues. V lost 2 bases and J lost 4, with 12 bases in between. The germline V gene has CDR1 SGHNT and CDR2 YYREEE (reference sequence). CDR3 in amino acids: CASSLNSQSTEAFF. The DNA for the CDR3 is TGTGCCAGCAGCTTAAATTCACAGTCCACTGAAGCTTTCTTT.

The CDR3 DNA follows: TGTGCCAGCAAATCAGATCGTCGGGGGGCTGGGGCCAACGTCCTGACTTTC. This codes for CASKSDRRGAGANVLTF. This sequence joins TRBV2 and TRBJ2-6; TRBD2 matches at 7 bases. CDR1 is SNHLY and CDR2 is FYNNEI in the germline V gene. This CDR3 is 17 amino acids long. V gave up 7 bases and J gave up 2 bases; unmatched junction bases: 11.

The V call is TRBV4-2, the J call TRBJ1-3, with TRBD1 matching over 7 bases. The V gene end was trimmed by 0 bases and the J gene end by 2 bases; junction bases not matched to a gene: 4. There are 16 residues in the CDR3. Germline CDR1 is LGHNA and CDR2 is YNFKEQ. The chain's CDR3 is CASSQDRGQAGNTIYF. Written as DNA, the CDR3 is TGTGCCAGCAGCCAAGATCGAGGACAGGCTGGAAACACCATATATTTT.

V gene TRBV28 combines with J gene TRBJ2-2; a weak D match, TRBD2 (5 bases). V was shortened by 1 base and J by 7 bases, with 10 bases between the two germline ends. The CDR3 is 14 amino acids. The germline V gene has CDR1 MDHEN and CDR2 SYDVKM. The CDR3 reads CASSLSGKGGELFF. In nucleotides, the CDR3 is TGTGCCAGCAGTTTATCGGGGAAGGGCGGGGAGCTGTTTTTT.

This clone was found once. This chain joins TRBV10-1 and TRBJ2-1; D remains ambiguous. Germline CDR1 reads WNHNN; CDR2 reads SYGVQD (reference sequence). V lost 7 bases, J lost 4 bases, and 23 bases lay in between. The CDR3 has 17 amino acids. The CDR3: CASIPKRYLTAYNEQFF. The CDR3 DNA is TGCGCCAGCATCCCGAAGAGGTACCTTACGGCTTACAATGAGCAGTTCTTC.

The CDR3 bases are TGTGCCAGCAGTTTCCGGGACAAGACGGTGGCCGGGGAGCTGTTTTTT. Protein sequence: CASSFRDKTVAGELFF. This chain uses TRBV27 with TRBJ2-2, with D possibly TRBD1 on 6 matching bases. CDR3 size: 16 residues. Germline CDR1 reads MNHEY; CDR2 reads SMNVEV (reference sequence). Deletions cut 3 bases from V and 6 bases from J, with 17 bases between.

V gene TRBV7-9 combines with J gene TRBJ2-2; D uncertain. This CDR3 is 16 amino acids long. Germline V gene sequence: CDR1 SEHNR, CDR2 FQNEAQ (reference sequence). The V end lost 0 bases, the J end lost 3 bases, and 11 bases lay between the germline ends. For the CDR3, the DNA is TGTGCCAGCAGCTTAGCCGTGAGAAAAGACACCGGGGAGCTGTTTTTT. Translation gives CASSLAVRKDTGELFF.

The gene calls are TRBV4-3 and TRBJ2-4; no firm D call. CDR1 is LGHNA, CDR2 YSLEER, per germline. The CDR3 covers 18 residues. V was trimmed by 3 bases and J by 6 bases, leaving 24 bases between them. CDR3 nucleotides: TGCGCCAGCAGCCAGACCCCGTTGGCCAGTCTTCACAGAAACATTCAGTACTTC. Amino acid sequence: CASSQTPLASLHRNIQYF.

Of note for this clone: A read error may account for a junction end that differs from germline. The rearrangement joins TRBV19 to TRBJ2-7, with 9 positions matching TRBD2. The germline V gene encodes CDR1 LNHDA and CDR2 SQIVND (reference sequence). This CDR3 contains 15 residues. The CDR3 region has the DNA TGTGCCAGTAGTATAGTCCGGGATCAGGGGACTAGCTGGTTCTTC. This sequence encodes CASSIVRDQGTSWFF.

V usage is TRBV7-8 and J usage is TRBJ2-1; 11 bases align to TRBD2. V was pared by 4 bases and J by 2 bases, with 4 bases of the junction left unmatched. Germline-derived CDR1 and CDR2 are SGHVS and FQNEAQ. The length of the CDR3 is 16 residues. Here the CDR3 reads CASSSGTSGPYNEQFF. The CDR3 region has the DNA TGTGCCAGCAGCTCCGGGACTAGCGGCCCCTACAATGAGCAGTTCTTC. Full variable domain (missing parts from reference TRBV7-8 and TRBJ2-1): GAGVSQSPRYKVAKRGQDVALRCDPISGHVSLFWYQQALGQGPEFLTYFQNEAQLDKSGLPSDRFFAERPEGSVSTLKIQRTQQEDSAVYLCASSSGTSGPYNEQFFGPGTRLTVL.

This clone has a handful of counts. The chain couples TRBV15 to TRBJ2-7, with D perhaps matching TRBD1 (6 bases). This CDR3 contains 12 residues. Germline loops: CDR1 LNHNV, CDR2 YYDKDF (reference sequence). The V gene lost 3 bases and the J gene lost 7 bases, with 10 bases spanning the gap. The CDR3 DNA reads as TGTGCCACCAGCAGGACAGGTTTAGAGCAGTACTTC. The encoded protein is CATSRTGLEQYF.

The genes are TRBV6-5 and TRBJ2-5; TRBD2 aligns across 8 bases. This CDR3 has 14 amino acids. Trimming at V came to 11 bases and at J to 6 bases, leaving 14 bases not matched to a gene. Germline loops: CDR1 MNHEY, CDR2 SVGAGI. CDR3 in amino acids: CASNSGREDKTQYF. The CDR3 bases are TGTGCCTCCAACTCGGGGCGGGAGGATAAGACCCAGTACTTC.